The entry below describes one T cell receptor (beta chain). Its cognate antigen is unknown. This entry belongs to a study of T cell repertoires in cytomegalovirus infection. Each CDR3 protein gets one entry after TCRdb re-called the reads with MiXCR. Here the sample spans about 46,000 distinct CDR3 sequences, roughly 19% being singletons. Findings and limits, study-wide: Clonotypes of TCR beta that were HLA-C-restricted and CMV-specific dominated the ex vivo response.

V dropped 4 bases and J dropped 2 bases, with 18 bases sitting between them. The CDR3 is made up of 16 amino acids. Germline V gene sequence: CDR1 ENHRY, CDR2 SYGVKD. This clonotype originated in a human donor in good health (CMV status not recorded). Some clones in this sample may be carry-over from other donors' samples. The material was CD8+ T cells from cultured PBMCs, obtained from culture after CMV antigen stimulation. The chain uses TRBV10-3 and TRBJ2-7; no clear D. CDR3 nucleotides: TGTGCCATCAGTGGGTGGCAGCCTAGTGGACCCTACGAGCAGTACTTC. This translates into CAISGWQPSGPYEQYF.